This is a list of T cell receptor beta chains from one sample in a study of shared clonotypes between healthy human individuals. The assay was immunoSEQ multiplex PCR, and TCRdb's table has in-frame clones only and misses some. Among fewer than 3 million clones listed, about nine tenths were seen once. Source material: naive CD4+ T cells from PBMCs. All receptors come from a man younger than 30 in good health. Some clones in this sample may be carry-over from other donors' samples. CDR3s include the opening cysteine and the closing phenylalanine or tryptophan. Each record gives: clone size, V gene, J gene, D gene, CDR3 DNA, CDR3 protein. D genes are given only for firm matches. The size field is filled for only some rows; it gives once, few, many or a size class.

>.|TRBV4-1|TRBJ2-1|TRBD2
TGCGCCAGCAGCCAGGGGCTAGCGGGAGGTCGCACCTACAATGAGCAGTTCTTC
CASSQGLAGGRTYNEQFF
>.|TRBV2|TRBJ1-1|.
TGTGCCAGCAGTCGGGACGGAAACACTGAAGCTTTCTTT
CASSRDGNTEAFF
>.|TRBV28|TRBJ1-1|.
TGTGCCAGCAGTCCTGCGGGGAGGGAGCAAGGATACACTGAAGCTTTCTTT
CASSPAGREQGYTEAFF
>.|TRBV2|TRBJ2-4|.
TGTGCCAGCAGTGAATTGGGCAGATCCCTAGCCAAAAACATTCAGTACTTC
CASSELGRSLAKNIQYF
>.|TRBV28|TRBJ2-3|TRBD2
TGTGCCAGCAGTTCGCCTAGCGGGAGGAACACAGATACGCAGTATTTT
CASSSPSGRNTDTQYF
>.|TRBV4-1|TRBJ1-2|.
TGCGCCAGCAGCCAAGCCCTCACCGGGACGAACTATGGCTACACCTTC
CASSQALTGTNYGYTF
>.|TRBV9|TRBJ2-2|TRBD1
TGTGCCAGCAGCACAGGACAGGGGGCTCGGACCGGGGAGCTGTTTTTT
CASSTGQGARTGELFF
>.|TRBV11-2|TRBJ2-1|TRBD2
TGTGCCAGCAGCTCGATGGGCATGGGGACTAGCGGGTTCTACAATGAGCAGTTCTTC
CASSSMGMGTSGFYNEQFF
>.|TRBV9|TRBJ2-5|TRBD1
TGTGCCAGCAGCGTAACGGGACAGGGAATGGAGACCCAGTACTTC
CASSVTGQGMETQYF
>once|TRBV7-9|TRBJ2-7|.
TGTGCCAGCAGCTTTAACGCCAGGGGAACATACGAGCAGTACTTC
CASSFNARGTYEQYF
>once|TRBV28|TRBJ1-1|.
TGTGCCAGCAGTTTTTACAGAATTGGGGCCTTTGAAGCTTTCTTT
CASSFYRIGAFEAFF
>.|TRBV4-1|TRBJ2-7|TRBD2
TGCGCCAGCAGCCAAGCCTTAGCGGGAGGGTTCTACGAGCAGTACTTC
CASSQALAGGFYEQYF
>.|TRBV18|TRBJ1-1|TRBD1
TGTGCCAGCTCACCACTTCGCCAGGGGGGAGGCACTGAAGCTTTCTTT
CASSPLRQGGGTEAFF
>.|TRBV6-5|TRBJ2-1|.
TGTGCCAGTCGGGGGCGGAATACAGGCAATGAGCAGTTCTTC
CASRGRNTGNEQFF
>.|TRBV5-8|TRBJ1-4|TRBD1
TGTGCCAGCAGCCAGGTGGAGGGGGCCCCACTGTTTTTT
CASSQVEGAPLFF
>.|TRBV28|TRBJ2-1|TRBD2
TGTGCCAGCAGTTTCCTCCTGGCGGGAGGGGGCAATGAGCAGTTCTTC
CASSFLLAGGGNEQFF
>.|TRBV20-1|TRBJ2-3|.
TGCAGTGCCCCGGGGCCGCAGTATTTT
CSAPGPQYF
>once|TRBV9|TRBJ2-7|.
TGTGCCAGCAGCGCAGACCCCGGACAGCCGCCCTACGAGCAGTACTTC
CASSADPGQPPYEQYF
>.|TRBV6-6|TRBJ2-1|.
TGTGCCAGCAGTTACCCGGGGGTTCATACTGAGCAGTTCTTC
CASSYPGVHTEQFF
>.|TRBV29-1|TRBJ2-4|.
TGCAGCGTTGAAGGGGTGGCCAAAAACATTCAGTACTTC
CSVEGVAKNIQYF
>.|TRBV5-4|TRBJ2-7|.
TGTGCCAGCAGCGTACGGGTTCCGCCCTACGAGCAGTACTTC
CASSVRVPPYEQYF
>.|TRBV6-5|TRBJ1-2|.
TGTGCCAGCAGTTACAGGATCCGAGCTAACTATGGCTACACCTTC
CASSYRIRANYGYTF
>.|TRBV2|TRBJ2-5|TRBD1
TGTGCCAGCTTATTATTGGGACAGGGAAAAGAGACCCAGTACTTC
CASLLLGQGKETQYF
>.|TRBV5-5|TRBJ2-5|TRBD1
TGTGCCAGCAGCTTGAGACAGGGTCAAGGGGAGACCCAGTACTTC
CASSLRQGQGETQYF
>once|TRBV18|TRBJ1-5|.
TGTGCCAGCTCACAGCAGAGTACTGGCAATCAGCCCCAGCATTTT
CASSQQSTGNQPQHF
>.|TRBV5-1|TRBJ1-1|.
TGCGCCAGCAGCAGCCCGGGGGGAGCGAACACTGAAGCTTTCTTT
CASSSPGGANTEAFF
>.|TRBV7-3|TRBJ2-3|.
TGTGCCAGCAGCCGCGGAAGCACAGATACGCAGTATTTT
CASSRGSTDTQYF
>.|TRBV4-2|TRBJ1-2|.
TGTGCCAGCAGCCAACCTAACTATGGCTACACCTTC
CASSQPNYGYTF
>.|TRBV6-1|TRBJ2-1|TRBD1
TGTGCCAGCAGTGTGCAGGGGGACCCCTACAATGAGCAGTTCTTC
CASSVQGDPYNEQFF
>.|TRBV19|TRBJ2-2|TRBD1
TGTGCCACCAGGGACAGGGCGAACACCGGGGAGCTGTTTTTT
CATRDRANTGELFF
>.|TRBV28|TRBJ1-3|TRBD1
TGTGCCAGCAGTTCAGGGACAGGGCTGAACACCATATATTTT
CASSSGTGLNTIYF
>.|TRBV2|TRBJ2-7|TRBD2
TGTGCCAGCAGCCGGGACTATCAAGGCGAGCAGTACTTC
CASSRDYQGEQYF
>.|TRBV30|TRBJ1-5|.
TGTGCCTGGAGTGTATGGGGGGCGGGCTATAGCAATCAGCCCCAGCATTTT
CAWSVWGAGYSNQPQHF
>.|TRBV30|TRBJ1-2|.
TGTGCCTGGAGTGTGAGAGGACGAACGTACTATGGCTACACCTTC
CAWSVRGRTYYGYTF
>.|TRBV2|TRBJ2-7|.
TGTGCCAGCAAGGGGACATGGGGGCCTTCCTACGAGCAGTACTTC
CASKGTWGPSYEQYF
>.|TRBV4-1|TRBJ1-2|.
TGCGCCAGCAGCCGGATGGTCGTGGAGGGTCCCTCTGGCTATGGCTACACCTTC
CASSRMVVEGPSGYGYTF
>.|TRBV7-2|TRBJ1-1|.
TGTGCCAGCAGCTTAACTGACAGGAACACTGAAGCTTTCTTT
CASSLTDRNTEAFF
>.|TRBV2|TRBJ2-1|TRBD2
TGTGCCTGCTCTGGGACTAGCGAAGACAATGAGCAGTTCTTC
CACSGTSEDNEQFF
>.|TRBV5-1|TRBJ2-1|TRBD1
TGCGCCAGCAGCTTGGAGGACAGGGCGTGGAACAATGAGCAGTTCTTC
CASSLEDRAWNNEQFF
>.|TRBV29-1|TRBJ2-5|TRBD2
TGCAGCGTTTTGACTAGCGGGAGGGACGAGACCCAGTACTTC
CSVLTSGRDETQYF
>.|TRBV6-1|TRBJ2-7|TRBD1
TGTGCCAGCAGGACGGGACAGGCCATCTCCTACGAGCAGTACTTC
CASRTGQAISYEQYF
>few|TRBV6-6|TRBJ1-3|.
TGTGCCAGCACCAAAGGGGGAGTAGATGGAAACACCATATATTTT
CASTKGGVDGNTIYF
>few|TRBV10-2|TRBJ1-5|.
TGCGCCAGCAGTCGAGCGGCAGATCTTCAGCCCCAGCATTTT
CASSRAADLQPQHF
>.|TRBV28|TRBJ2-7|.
TGTGCCAGCAGTCTTAATTACGAGCAGTACTTC
CASSLNYEQYF
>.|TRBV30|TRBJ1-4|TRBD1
TGTGCCTGGGGTCCACAGGGGATTAATGAAAAACTGTTTTTT
CAWGPQGINEKLFF
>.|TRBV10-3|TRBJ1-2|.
TGTGCCATCAGTGATCCTCTTAGGACAGACCCGGGCTACACCTTC
CAISDPLRTDPGYTF